The sequence of this T cell receptor beta chain was determined in a study of Graves' ophthalmopathy and Graves' hyperthyroidism. Whole-study results and caveats: Clonotypes were expanded in thyroid at above 0.001 frequency, and most also appeared in blood.

If no ophthalmopathy appeared within 18 months of follow-up, hyperthyroidism was termed stable. An approximately 10 ml volume of fresh peripheral blood provided the PBMCs. The CDR3 runs 14 residues. V was clipped by 2 bases and J by 2 bases; unmatched bases: 3. Germline assignment: CDR1 MGHRA and CDR2 YSYEKL. In this sample, this clonotype turned up many times. Its antigen is unidentified. TCR beta CDR3 regions were amplified from RNA transcripts. Following a first-round RT-PCR that used HTBI primers, a second-round multiplex PCR was carried out. Using its own MiXCR run on the multiplex PCR reads, TCRdb lists one record per CDR3 protein. There are 300,000 to 400,000 distinct CDR3 sequences in the sample; roughly a sixth occur only once, and 2% to 3% lies in the top ten.

Material for sequencing was peripheral blood. The receptor was derived from an adult woman with stable Graves' hyperthyroidism. The chain couples TRBV4-1 to TRBJ2-7, with TRBD2 matching over 7 bases. The CDR3 is CASSQTAGTYEQYF. In DNA, the CDR3 is TGCGCCAGCAGCCAAACAGCGGGGACCTACGAGCAGTACTTC.